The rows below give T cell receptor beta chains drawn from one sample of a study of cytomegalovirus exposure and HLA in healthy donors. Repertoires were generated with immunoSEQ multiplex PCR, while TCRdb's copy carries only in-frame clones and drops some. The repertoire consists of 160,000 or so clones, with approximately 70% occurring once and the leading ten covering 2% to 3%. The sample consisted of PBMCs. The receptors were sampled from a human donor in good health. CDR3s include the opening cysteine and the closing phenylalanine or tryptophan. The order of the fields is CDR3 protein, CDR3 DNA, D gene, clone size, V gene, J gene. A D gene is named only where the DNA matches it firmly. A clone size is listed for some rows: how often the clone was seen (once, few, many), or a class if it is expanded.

CASTYGTGEEKLFF	TGTGCCAGCACATATGGGACAGGGGAAGAAAAACTGTTTTTT	TRBD1	.	TRBV4-2	TRBJ1-4
CASSLGQGVSYNEQFF	TGCGCCAGCAGCCTAGGACAGGGAGTGTCGTACAATGAGCAGTTCTTC	TRBD1	.	TRBV4-1	TRBJ2-1
CASSFSPRASNQPQHF	TGTGCCAGCAGTTTCTCTCCCAGGGCTAGCAATCAGCCCCAGCATTTT	.	once	TRBV28	TRBJ1-5
CAISDGQSNYGYTF	TGTGCCATCAGTGACGGACAATCAAACTATGGCTACACCTTC	.	.	TRBV10-3	TRBJ1-2
CASNFRGYTF	TGTGCCAGCAACTTCAGGGGCTACACCTTC	.	.	TRBV19	TRBJ1-2
CASVKERGRVVKYF	TGTGCCAGCGTTAAGGAGCGGGGTCGTGTAGTGAAGTATTTT	TRBD2	few	TRBV2	TRBJ2-3
CASNPGTSGPYEQYF	TGTGCCAGCAATCCCGGGACTAGCGGTCCATACGAGCAGTACTTC	TRBD2	.	TRBV5-4	TRBJ2-7
CASSRRGLSYEQYF	TGTGCCAGCAGCCGGCGGGGACTGAGCTACGAGCAGTACTTC	.	.	TRBV5-6	TRBJ2-7
CASSAQAGSSYEQYF	TGTGCCAGCAGCGCCCAAGCGGGGAGCTCCTACGAGCAGTACTTC	TRBD2	.	TRBV9	TRBJ2-7
CASSLGGGQPQHF	TGTGCCAGCAGCCTAGGGGGCGGGCAGCCCCAGCATTTT	TRBD1	.	TRBV14	TRBJ1-5
CAWSRGRDYGYTF	TGTGCCTGGAGCAGGGGGCGCGACTATGGCTACACCTTC	TRBD1	.	TRBV30	TRBJ1-2
CASSFAGRTGELFF	TGTGCCAGCAGCTTCGCTGGGAGAACCGGGGAGCTGTTTTTT	.	.	TRBV11-2	TRBJ2-2
CASSGQVNTEAFF	TGTGCCAGCAGTGGGCAGGTGAACACTGAAGCTTTCTTT	.	.	TRBV6-5	TRBJ1-1
CASSPGTGDTGELFF	TGTGCCAGCAGCCCCGGGACAGGGGACACCGGGGAGCTGTTTTTT	TRBD1	once	TRBV5-4	TRBJ2-2
CATERVGRGEETQYF	TGTGCCACAGAAAGGGTGGGGCGGGGAGAAGAGACCCAGTACTTC	.	.	TRBV5-5	TRBJ2-5
CASRTGGGAGAFF	TGTGCCAGCAGAACAGGGGGCGGTGCGGGAGCTTTCTTT	TRBD1	.	TRBV27	TRBJ1-1
CASSLVASGVYETQYF	TGCGCCAGCAGCTTGGTGGCTAGCGGGGTCTATGAGACCCAGTACTTC	TRBD2	.	TRBV5-1	TRBJ2-5
CASSLQGPATNEKLFF	TGTGCCAGCAGCTTGCAGGGCCCGGCAACTAATGAAAAACTGTTTTTT	.	.	TRBV5-4	TRBJ1-4
CASSPGQYEQYF	TGTGCCAGCTCACCAGGGCAGTACGAGCAGTACTTC	.	.	TRBV18	TRBJ2-7
CSVEDGGGRLSGYTF	TGCAGCGTTGAAGATGGCGGGGGACGGCTCTCTGGCTACACCTTC	.	.	TRBV29-1	TRBJ1-2
CASSPSWGQSSYEQYF	TGTGCCAGCAGCCCAAGCTGGGGACAGAGCTCCTACGAGCAGTACTTC	TRBD1	.	TRBV7-2	TRBJ2-7